The 10 T cell receptor beta chains listed next were all sequenced from one sample in a study of OX40 agonist ivuxolimab in advanced cancers. TCRdb's copy holds only in-frame clones and misses some; the assay was immunoSEQ multiplex PCR. The sample holds about 150,000 clones, around 94% seen once. The sequencing here drew on CD4+ or CD8+ T cells sorted from blood, taken in a trial of the OX40 agonist ivuxolimab. The source is an adult with an advanced solid tumor such as melanoma, head and neck, liver or kidney cancer.

The chain has TRBV6-5 and TRBJ1-6; D is undetermined. The germline gives CDR1 MNHEY, CDR2 SVGAGI. The V end was cut by 5 bases, the J end by 5 bases, with 7 bases between. The length of the CDR3 is 13 residues. The CDR3 DNA sequence: TGTGCCAGCAGTAGACGGGATAATTCACCCCTCCACTTT. Its translation is CASSRRDNSPLHF.

Comments on this clone: The junction differs from germline at one of its ends, possibly a read error. The chain uses TRBV18 and TRBJ1-5; 7 bases match TRBD1. The CDR3 covers 16 residues. The germline V gene has CDR1 KGHSH and CDR2 LQKENI. The CDR3 here is CASSPYRGNSNQPQHF. DNA for the CDR3: TGTGCCAGCTCACCCTACAGGGGAAATAGCAATCAGCCTCAGCATTTT.

The rearrangement uses TRBV5-1 and TRBJ2-2; D not certain. The CDR3 totals 15 residues. V gave up 2 bases and J gave up 0 bases, with 8 bases separating them. From germline, CDR1 is SGHRS and CDR2 YFSETQ. The chain's CDR3 is CASSFSTSNTGELFF. The CDR3 DNA follows: TGCGCCAGCAGCTTTAGTACCTCGAACACCGGGGAGCTGTTTTTT.

V usage is TRBV7-2 and J usage is TRBJ2-5; D may match TRBD1 or TRBD2 (6 bases each). Germline lookup yields CDR1 SGHTA and CDR2 FQGNSA. V gave up 3 bases and J gave up 5 bases, with 13 bases separating them. The CDR3 loop spans 14 amino acids. The CDR3 region has the DNA TGTGCCAGCAGCTTTGGTCAAGGGGGGGAGACCCAGTACTTC. Protein sequence: CASSFGQGGETQYF. The full variable domain, in which reference TRBV7-2 and TRBJ2-5 provide the parts outside the CDR3, is GAGVSQSPSNKVTEKGKDVELRCDPISGHTALYWYRQSLGQGLEFLIYFQGNSAPDKSGLPSDRFSAERTGGSVSTLTIQRTQQEDSAVYLCASSFGQGGETQYFGPGTRLLVL.

This chain joins TRBV27 and TRBJ1-5; no reliable D call. V was clipped by 5 bases and J by 4 bases, with 9 bases between them. Germline lookup yields CDR1 MNHEY and CDR2 SMNVEV (reference sequence). This CDR3 contains 13 residues. CDR3 sequence: CASSPVSNQPQHF. The CDR3 coding sequence is TGTGCCAGCAGTCCCGTCTCTAATCAGCCCCAGCATTTT.

V gene TRBV6-6 combines with J gene TRBJ1-2; TRBD1 is a possible D gene (6 bases). Trimming removed 4 bases at V and 3 bases at J, with 18 bases between. Germline V lookup: CDR1 MNHNY, CDR2 SVGAGI (reference sequence). The CDR3 length is 16 residues. CDR3 residues: CASSSRGRPIDYGYTF. The CDR3 bases are TGTGCCAGCAGTTCAAGGGGGAGGCCTATAGACTATGGCTACACCTTC.

V usage is TRBV18 and J usage is TRBJ2-1; TRBD2 aligns across 7 bases. This CDR3 is 14 amino acids long. The germline CDR1 and CDR2 sequences are KGHSH and LQKENI. Trimming cost V 2 bases and J 6 bases; bases outside gene matches: 4. CDR3 DNA: TGTGCCAGCTCACCATACACGGGGGGCAATGAGCAGTTCTTC. It yields the protein CASSPYTGGNEQFF.

The CDR3 DNA sequence: TGCGCCAGCAGCACCTCGGGACAGCCTAGCACAGATACGCAGTATTTT. Its protein is CASSTSGQPSTDTQYF. V and J are TRBV10-1 and TRBJ2-3, with 7 bases that match TRBD1. CDR1 is WNHNN, CDR2 SYGVQD, per germline (reference sequence). The V segment lost 6 bases and the J segment 0 bases; nucleotides outside the gene matches: 9. The length of the CDR3 is 16 residues.

The J gene is TRBJ1-4, the V gene TRBV9, with a tentative D call TRBD1 (6 bases). Germline V lookup: CDR1 SGDLS, CDR2 YYNGEE. This CDR3 comprises 15 residues. The V end lost 4 bases, the J end lost 0 bases, and 10 bases lay between the germline ends. This chain's CDR3 is CASSPEGATNEKLFF. The CDR3 nucleotides read TGTGCCAGCAGCCCCGAGGGGGCAACTAATGAAAAACTGTTTTTT.

The rearrangement links TRBV18 to TRBJ1-2, with 7 bases identical to TRBD1. CDR1 and CDR2 (germline): KGHSH, LQKENI. With 3 bases clipped from V and 0 bases from J, the junction kept 7 bases outside the gene matches. The CDR3 consists of 16 residues. Here the CDR3 reads CASSPRGTVANYGYTF. DNA of the CDR3: TGTGCCAGCTCACCGCGGGGGACAGTAGCTAACTATGGCTACACCTTC.